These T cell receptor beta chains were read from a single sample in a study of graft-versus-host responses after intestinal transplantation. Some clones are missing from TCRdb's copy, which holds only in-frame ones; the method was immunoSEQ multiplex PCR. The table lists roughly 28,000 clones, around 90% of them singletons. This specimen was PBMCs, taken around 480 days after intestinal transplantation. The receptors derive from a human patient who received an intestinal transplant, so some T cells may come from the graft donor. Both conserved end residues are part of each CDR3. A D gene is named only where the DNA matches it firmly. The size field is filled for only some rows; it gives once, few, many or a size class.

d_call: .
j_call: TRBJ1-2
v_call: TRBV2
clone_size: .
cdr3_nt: TGTGCCAGCAGTCATAACTATGGCTACACCTTC
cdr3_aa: CASSHNYGYTF

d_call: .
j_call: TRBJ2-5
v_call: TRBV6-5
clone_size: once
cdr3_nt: TGTGCCAGCCCCTCGGGGGATGGGACCCAGTACTTC
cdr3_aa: CASPSGDGTQYF

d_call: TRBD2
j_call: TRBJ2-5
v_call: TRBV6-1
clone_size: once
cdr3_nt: TGTGCCAGCAGGAGCGGGACTAGCGGGGGTCTACAGTACTTC
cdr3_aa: CASRSGTSGGLQYF

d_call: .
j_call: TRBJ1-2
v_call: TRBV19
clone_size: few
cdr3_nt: TGTGCCAGTAGTATGGGCTGGACCTACACCTTC
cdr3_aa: CASSMGWTYTF

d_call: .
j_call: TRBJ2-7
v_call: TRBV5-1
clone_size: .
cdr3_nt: TGCGCCAGCAGACCGACCTCACGCAACGAGCAGTACTTC
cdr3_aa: CASRPTSRNEQYF

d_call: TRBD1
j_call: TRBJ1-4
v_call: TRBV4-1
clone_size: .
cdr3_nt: TGCGCCAGCAGCCAAGTTACAGGGGTCCGTAATAATGAAAAACTGTTTTTT
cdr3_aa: CASSQVTGVRNNEKLFF

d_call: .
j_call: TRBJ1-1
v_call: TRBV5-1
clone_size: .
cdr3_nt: TGCGCCAGCAGCTTGGCCTACAGTGGGGACACTGAAGCTTTCTTT
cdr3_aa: CASSLAYSGDTEAFF

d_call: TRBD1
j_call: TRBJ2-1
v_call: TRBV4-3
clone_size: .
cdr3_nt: TGCGCCAGCAGCCAACGGACAGGGGGTAACTACAATGAGCAGTTCTTC
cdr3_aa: CASSQRTGGNYNEQFF

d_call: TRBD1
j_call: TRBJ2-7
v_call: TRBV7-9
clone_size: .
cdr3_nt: TGTGCCAGCAGTCCGGGGGGACAGGGGGGCGAGCAGTACTTC
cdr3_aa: CASSPGGQGGEQYF

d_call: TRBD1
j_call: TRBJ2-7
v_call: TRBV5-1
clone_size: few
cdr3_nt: TGCGCCAGCAGCTTGCCGACTACAGGGGGCGAGCAGTACTTC
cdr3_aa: CASSLPTTGGEQYF

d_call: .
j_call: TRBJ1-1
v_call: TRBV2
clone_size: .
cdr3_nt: TGTGCCAGCAGTGAATCCCAGGGAGGCCATGAAGCTTTCTTT
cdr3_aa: CASSESQGGHEAFF

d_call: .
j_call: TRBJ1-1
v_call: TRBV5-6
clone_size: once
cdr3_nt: TGTGCCAGCAGCTTGAAGGGAAACCTGAACACTGAAGCTTTCTTT
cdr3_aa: CASSLKGNLNTEAFF

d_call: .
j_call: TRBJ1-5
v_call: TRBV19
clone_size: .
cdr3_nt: TGTGCCAGTAGTACCCCGGAGGGATTAGACAATCAGCCCCAGCATTTT
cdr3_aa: CASSTPEGLDNQPQHF

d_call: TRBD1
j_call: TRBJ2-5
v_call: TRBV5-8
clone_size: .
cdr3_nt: TGTGCCAGCAGCTTACGGGACAGGGGGGGAGAGACCCAGTACTTC
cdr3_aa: CASSLRDRGGETQYF

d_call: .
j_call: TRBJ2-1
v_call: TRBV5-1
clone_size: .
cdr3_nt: TGCGCCAGCAGCTCGGTATCGGTTTCCTCCTACAATGAGCAGTTCTTC
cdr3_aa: CASSSVSVSSYNEQFF

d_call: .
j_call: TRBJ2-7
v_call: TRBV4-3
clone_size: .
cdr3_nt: TGCGCCAGCAGCCAAGATCACGGGAGCGGGTACGAGCAGTACTTC
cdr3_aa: CASSQDHGSGYEQYF

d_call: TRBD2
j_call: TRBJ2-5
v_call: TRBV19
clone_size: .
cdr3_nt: TGTGCCAGTAGTCTGGGACTAGCGCGCCAAGAGACCCAGTACTTC
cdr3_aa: CASSLGLARQETQYF

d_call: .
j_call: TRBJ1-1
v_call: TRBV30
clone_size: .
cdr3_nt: TGTGCCTGGACCACGCAACCGAACACTGAAGCTTTCTTT
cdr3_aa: CAWTTQPNTEAFF

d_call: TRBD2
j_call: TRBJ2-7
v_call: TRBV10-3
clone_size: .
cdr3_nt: TGTGCCATCAGTGGGTCTAGCGGGGCCTACGAGCAGTACTTC
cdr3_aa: CAISGSSGAYEQYF

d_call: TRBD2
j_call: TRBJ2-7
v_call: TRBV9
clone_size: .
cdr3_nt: TGTGCCAGCAGCCATGAGGGGCGGGAGATTTACTACGAGCAGTACTTC
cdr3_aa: CASSHEGREIYYEQYF

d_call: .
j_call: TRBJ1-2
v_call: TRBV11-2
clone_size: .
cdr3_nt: TGTGCCAGCAGCTTAGATGGACGGACCTACTATGGCTACACCTTC
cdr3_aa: CASSLDGRTYYGYTF

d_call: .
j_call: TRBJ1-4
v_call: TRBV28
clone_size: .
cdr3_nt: TGTGCCAGCAGCGGAGGTGAAAAACTGTTTTTT
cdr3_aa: CASSGGEKLFF

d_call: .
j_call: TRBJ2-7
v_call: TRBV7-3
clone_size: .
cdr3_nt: TGTGCCAGCAGCTTAGCAGCTAGTTTCGACGAGCAGTACTTC
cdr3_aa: CASSLAASFDEQYF

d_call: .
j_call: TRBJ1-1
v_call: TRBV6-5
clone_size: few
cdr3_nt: TGTGCCAGCAGTTACTCTGGGGGGATGAACACTGAAGCTTTCTTT
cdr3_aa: CASSYSGGMNTEAFF

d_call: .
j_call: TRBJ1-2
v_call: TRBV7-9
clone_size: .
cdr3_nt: TGTGCCAGCGGTACAGCAATCTATGGCTACACCTTC
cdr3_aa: CASGTAIYGYTF

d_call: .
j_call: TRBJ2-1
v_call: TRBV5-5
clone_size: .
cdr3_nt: TGTGCCAGCAGCTTGCGGCCACGGGACAATGAGCAGTTCTTC
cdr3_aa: CASSLRPRDNEQFF

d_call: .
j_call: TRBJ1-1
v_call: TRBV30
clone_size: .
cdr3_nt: TGTGCCCGGAGTGTAGGCAGCCTCATGAACACTGGAGCTTTCTTT
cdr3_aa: CARSVGSLMNTGAFF

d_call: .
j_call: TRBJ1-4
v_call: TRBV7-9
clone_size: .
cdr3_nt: TGTGCCAGCAGCTTCCGCAGGTCTCACAGAGAAAAACTGTTTTTT
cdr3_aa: CASSFRRSHREKLFF

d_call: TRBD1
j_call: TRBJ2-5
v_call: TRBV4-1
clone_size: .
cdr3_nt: TGCGCCAGCAGCCGGGACAGGGTATATGGGGAGCAGTACTTC
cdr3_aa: CASSRDRVYGEQYF

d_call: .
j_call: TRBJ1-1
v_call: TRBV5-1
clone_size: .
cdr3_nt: TGCGCCAGCAGCTTGTTGGGGGACACTGAAGCTTTCTTT
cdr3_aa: CASSLLGDTEAFF

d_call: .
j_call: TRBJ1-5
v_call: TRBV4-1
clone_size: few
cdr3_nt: TGCGCCAGCAGCCAAGGTGTCCAGCAGCCCCAGCATTTT
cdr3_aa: CASSQGVQQPQHF

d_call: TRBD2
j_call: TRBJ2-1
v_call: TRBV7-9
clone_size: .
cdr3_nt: TGTGCCAGCAGCTTAGAGGTCACTAGCGGGAGAACTAATGAGCAGTTCTTC
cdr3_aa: CASSLEVTSGRTNEQFF

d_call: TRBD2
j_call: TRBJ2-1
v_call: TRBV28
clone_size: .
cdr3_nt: TGTGCCACCACGCAGGGTTTGACTAGCGGCGAGCAGTTCTTC
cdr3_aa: CATTQGLTSGEQFF

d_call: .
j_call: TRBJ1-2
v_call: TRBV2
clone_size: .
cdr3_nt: TGTGCCAGCAGTGCCAGTGCTAATTATGGCTACACCTTC
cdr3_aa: CASSASANYGYTF

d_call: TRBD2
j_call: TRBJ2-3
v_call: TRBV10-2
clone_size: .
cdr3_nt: TGCGCCAGCAGTGAGCTCGGGCTAGCGGGGGACACAGATACGCAGTATTTT
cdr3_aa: CASSELGLAGDTDTQYF

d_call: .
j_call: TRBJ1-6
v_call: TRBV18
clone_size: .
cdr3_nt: TGTGCCAGCTCACCCCAGGACAGTAATTCACCCCTCCACTTT
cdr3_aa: CASSPQDSNSPLHF

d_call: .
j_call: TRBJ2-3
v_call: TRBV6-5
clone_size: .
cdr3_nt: TGTGCCAGCAGTGGAAACAGTAGAGTAGATACGCAGTATTTT
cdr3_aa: CASSGNSRVDTQYF

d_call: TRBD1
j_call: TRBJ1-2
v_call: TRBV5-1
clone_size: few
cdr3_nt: TGCGCCAGCAGCCCGGACAGGGGGCTGGAGGGCTACACCTTC
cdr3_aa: CASSPDRGLEGYTF

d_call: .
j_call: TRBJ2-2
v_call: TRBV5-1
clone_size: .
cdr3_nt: TGCGCCAGCAGCTCCAGCACTAGCTCCGGGGAGCTGTTTTTT
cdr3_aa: CASSSSTSSGELFF

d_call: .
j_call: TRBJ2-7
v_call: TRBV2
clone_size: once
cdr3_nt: TGTGCCAGCAATACAGCCTACGAGCAGTACTTC
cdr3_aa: CASNTAYEQYF

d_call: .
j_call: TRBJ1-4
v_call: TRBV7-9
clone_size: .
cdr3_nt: TGTGCCAGCAGCTTAACGGGGACGGCAACTAATGAAAAACTGTTTTTT
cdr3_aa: CASSLTGTATNEKLFF

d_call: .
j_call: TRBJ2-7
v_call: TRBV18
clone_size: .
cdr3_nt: TGTGCCAGCTCACCGAACGAGCTCTCCGAGCAGTACTTC
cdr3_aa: CASSPNELSEQYF

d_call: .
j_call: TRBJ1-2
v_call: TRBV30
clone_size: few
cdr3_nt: TGTGCCTGGACGGAAAACTATGGCTACACCTTC
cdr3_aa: CAWTENYGYTF